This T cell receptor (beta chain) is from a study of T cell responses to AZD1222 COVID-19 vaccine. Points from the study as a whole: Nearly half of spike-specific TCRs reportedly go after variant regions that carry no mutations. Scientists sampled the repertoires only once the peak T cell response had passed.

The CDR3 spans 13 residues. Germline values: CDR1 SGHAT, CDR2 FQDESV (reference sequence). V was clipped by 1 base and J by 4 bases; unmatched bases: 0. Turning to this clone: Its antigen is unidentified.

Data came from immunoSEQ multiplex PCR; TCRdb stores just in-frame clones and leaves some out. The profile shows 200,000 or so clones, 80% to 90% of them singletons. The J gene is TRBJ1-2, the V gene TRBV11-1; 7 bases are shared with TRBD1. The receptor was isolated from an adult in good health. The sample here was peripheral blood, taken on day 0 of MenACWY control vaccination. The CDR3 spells CASSLGDSYGYTF. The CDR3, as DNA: TGTGCCAGCAGCTTAGGGGACAGCTATGGCTACACCTTC.